This record concerns one T cell receptor beta chain sequence. The antigen is not known. These data come from a study of response to subunit inactivated influenza vaccine. TCRdb re-derived calls from the RT-PCR reads in MiXCR, one entry per CDR3 protein. This sample yields about 500,000 distinct CDR3 sequences, of which about 15% are seen a single time; 2.5% to 3.5% belongs to the top ten. V gave up 0 bases and J gave up 0 bases, with 6 bases separating them. CDR3 size: 15 residues. CDR1 is LGHNA and CDR2 is YNFKEQ in the germline V gene. Whole-study results and caveats: The authors put forward the suggestion that each seasonal influenza vaccination may bring in only a limited number of new T cells.

The source was CD4+ T cells sorted from PBMCs, collected less than 30 months after vaccination. V is TRBV4-2 and J is TRBJ1-3; D remains ambiguous. The clonotype comes from a man between 50 and 70 years old who received an inactivated influenza vaccine. The CDR3 sequence is CASSQDSLSGNTIYF. DNA for the CDR3: TGTGCCAGCAGCCAAGATTCACTCTCTGGAAACACCATATATTTT.